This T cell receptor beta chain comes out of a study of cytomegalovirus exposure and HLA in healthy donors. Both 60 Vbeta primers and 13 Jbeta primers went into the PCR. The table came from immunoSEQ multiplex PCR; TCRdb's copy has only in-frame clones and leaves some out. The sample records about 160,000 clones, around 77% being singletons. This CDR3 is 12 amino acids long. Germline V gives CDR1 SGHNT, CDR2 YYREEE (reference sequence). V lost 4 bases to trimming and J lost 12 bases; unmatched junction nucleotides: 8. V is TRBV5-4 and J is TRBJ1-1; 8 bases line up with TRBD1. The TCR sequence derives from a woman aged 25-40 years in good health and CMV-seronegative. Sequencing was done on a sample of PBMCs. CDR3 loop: CASSPGTGLTFF. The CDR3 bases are TGTGCCAGCAGCCCCGGGACAGGTCTAACTTTCTTT. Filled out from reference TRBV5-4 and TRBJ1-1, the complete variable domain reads ETGVTQSPTHLIKTRGQQVTLRCSSQSGHNTVSWYQQALGQGPQFIFQYYREEENGRGNFPPRFSGLQFPNYSSELNVNALELDDSALYLCASSPGTGLTFFGQGTRLTVV.